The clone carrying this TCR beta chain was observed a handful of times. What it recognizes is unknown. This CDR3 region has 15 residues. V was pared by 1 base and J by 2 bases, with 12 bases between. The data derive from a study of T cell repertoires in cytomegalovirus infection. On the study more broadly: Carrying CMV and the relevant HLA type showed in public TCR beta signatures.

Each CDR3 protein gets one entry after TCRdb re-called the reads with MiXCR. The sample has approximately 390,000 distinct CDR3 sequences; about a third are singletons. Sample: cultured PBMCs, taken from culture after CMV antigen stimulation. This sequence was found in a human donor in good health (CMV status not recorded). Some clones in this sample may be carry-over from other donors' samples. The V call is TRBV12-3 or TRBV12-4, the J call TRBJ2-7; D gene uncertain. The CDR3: CASSLGQLQTYEQYV. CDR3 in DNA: TGTGCCAGCAGTTTAGGTCAGTTACAAACCTACGAGCAGTACGTC.